The rows below give T cell receptor beta chains drawn from one sample of a study of blood T cells in healthy people across ages. Each CDR3 protein is one row after TCRdb ran MiXCR on the 5' RACE reads. The table includes some 550,000 distinct CDR3 sequences, about 45% detected once. Specimen: blood. Source of these receptors: an elderly man in good health. Each CDR3 is given with its conserved first and last residue.

V	J	CDR3
TRBV7-2	TRBJ1-2	CASSFRGSNYGYTF
TRBV4-1	TRBJ2-3	CASSQEKRTDTQYF
TRBV6-2/TRBV6-3	TRBJ2-3	CASSPYGGAADTQYF
TRBV6-2/TRBV6-3	TRBJ2-1	CASTLTSSGGEQFF
TRBV7-3	TRBJ2-1	CASSSLSGSTFNEQFF
TRBV20-1	TRBJ2-1	CSAIETSGSDEQFF
TRBV5-1	TRBJ2-7	CASSQSTGSYEQYF
TRBV10-3	TRBJ2-4	CAISENGEELQYF
TRBV20-1	TRBJ1-5	CSARGGRGKNQPQHF
TRBV20-1	TRBJ2-5	CSGRVAGVLETQYF
TRBV2	TRBJ1-4	CASSKGPGTVNEKLFF